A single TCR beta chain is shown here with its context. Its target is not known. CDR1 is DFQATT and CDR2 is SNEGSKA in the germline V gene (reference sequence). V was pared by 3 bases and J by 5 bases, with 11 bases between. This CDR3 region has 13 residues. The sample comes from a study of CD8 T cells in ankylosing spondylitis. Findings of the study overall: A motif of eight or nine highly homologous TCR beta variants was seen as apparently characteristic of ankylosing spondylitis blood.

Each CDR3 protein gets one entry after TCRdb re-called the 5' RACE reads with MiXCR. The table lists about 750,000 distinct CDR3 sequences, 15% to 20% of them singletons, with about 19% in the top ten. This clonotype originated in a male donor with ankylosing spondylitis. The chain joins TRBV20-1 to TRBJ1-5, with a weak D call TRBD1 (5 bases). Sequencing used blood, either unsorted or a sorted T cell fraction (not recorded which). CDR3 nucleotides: TGCAGTGCTAGGGGGGGAGAGTATCAGCCCCAGCATTTT. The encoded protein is CSARGGEYQPQHF.